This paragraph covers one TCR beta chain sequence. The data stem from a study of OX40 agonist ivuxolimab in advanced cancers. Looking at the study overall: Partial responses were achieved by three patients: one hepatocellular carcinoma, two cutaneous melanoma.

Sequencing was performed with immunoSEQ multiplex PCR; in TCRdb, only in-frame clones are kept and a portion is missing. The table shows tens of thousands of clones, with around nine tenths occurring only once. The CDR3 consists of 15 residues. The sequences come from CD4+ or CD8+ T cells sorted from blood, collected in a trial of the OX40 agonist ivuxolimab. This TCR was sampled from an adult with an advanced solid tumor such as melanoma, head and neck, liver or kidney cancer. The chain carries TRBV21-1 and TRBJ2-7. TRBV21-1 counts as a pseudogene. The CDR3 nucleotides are TGTGCCAGCGGGTCACGGCTGGGGTTCTCCTACGAGCAGTACTTC. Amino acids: CASGSRLGFSYEQYF.